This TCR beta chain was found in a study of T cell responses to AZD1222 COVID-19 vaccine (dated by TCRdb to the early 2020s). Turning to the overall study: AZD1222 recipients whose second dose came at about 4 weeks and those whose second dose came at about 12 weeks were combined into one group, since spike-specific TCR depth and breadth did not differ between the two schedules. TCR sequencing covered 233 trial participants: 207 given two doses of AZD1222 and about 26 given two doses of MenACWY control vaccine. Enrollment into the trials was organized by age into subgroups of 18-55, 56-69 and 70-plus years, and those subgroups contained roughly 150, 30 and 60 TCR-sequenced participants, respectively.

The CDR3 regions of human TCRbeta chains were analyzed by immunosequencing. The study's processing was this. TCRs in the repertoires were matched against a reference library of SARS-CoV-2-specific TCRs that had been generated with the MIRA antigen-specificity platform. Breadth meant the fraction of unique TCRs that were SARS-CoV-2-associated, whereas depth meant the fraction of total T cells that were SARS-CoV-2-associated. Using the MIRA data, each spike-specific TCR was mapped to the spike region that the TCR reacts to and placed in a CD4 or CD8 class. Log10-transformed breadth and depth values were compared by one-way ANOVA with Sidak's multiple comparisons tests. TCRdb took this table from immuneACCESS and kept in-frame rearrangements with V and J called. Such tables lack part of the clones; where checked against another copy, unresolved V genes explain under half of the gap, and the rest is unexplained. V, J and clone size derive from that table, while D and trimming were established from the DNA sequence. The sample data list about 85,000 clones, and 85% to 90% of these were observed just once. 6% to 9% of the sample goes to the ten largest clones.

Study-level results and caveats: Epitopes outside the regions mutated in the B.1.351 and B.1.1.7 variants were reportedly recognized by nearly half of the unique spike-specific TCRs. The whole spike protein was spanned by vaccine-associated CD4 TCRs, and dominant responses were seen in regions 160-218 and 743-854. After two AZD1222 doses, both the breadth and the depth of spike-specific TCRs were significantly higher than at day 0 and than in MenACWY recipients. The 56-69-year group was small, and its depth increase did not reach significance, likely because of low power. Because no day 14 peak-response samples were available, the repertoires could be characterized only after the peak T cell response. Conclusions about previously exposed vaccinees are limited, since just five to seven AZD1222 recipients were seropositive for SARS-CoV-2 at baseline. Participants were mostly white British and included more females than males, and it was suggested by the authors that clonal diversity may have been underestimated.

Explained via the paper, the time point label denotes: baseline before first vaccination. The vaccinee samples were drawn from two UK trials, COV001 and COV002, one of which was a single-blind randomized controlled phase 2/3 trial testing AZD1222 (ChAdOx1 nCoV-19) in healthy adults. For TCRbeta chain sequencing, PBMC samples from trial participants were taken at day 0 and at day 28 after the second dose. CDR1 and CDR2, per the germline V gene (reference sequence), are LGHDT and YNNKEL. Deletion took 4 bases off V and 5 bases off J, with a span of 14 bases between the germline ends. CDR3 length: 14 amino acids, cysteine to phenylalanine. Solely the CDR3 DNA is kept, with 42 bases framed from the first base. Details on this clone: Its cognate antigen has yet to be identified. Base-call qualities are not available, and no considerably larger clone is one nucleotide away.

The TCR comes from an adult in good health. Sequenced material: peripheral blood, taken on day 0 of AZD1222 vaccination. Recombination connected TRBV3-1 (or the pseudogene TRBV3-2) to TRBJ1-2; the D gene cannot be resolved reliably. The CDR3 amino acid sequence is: CASSPPERAYGYTF. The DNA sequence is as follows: TGTGCCAGCAGCCCCCCCGAAAGGGCGTATGGCTACACCTTC.